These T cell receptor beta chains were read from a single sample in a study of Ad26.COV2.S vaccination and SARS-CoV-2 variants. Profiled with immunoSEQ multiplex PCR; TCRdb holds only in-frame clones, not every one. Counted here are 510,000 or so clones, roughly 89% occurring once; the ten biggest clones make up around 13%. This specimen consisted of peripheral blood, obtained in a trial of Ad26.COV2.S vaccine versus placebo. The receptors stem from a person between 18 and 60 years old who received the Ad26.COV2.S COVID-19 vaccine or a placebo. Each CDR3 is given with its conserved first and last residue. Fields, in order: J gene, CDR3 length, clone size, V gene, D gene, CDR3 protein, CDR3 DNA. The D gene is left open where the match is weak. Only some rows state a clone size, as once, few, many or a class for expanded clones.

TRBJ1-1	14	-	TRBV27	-	CASSLRRASTEAFF	TGTGCCAGCAGTTTACGCAGGGCCAGCACTGAAGCTTTCTTT
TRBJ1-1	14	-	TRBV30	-	CAWREGRMNTEAFF	TGTGCCTGGAGAGAGGGACGAATGAACACTGAAGCTTTCTTT
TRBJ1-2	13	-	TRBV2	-	CASSDLGFSGYTF	TGTGCCAGCAGTGACCTGGGGTTTTCCGGCTACACCTTC
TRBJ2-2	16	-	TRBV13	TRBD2	CASSQRLAGVNGELFF	TGTGCCAGCAGCCAGAGACTAGCGGGAGTGAACGGGGAGCTGTTTTTT
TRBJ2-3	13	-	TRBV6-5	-	CASRTQGGDTQYF	TGTGCCAGCAGGACACAGGGAGGAGATACGCAGTATTTT
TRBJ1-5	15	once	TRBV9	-	CASSVGGRVGEPQHF	TGTGCCAGCAGCGTAGGGGGACGAGTTGGGGAGCCCCAGCATTTT
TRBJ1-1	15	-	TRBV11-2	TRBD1	CASSLTTGGGTEAFF	TGTGCCAGCAGTCTAACAACAGGGGGAGGCACTGAAGCTTTCTTT
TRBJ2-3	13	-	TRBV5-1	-	CASSPRISDTQYF	TGCGCCAGCTCCCCCCGGATCTCAGATACGCAGTATTTT
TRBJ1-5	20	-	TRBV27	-	CASSREPPGPRGPYNQPQHF	TGTGCCAGCAGCCGTGAGCCTCCGGGACCCCGGGGACCGTACAATCAGCCCCAGCATTTT
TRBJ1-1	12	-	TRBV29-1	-	CSAVGENTEAFF	TGCAGCGCGGTGGGGGAGAACACTGAAGCTTTCTTT
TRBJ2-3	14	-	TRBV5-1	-	CASSSIGEIDTQYF	TGCGCCAGCAGCTCTATTGGGGAGATAGATACGCAGTATTTT
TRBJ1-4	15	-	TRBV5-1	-	CASSLQGNSNEKLFF	TGCGCCAGCAGCTTGCAGGGGAACTCTAATGAAAAACTGTTTTTT
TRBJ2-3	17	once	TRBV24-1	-	CATSVGPRGISTDTQYF	TGTGCCACCAGTGTCGGTCCGCGCGGGATCAGCACAGATACGCAGTATTTT
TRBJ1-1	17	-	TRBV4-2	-	CASSQGWVSDMNTEAFF	TGTGCCAGCAGCCAAGGCTGGGTGAGCGACATGAACACTGAAGCTTTCTTT
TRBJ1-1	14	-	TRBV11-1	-	CASSVVGVNTEAFF	TGTGCCAGCAGCGTCGTGGGGGTGAACACTGAAGCTTTCTTT
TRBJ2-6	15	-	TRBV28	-	CASSLIVLGANVLTF	TGTGCCAGCAGTTTGATAGTCCTTGGGGCCAACGTCCTGACTTTC
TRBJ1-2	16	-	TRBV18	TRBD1	CASSPGQVRTVGGYTF	TGTGCCAGCTCACCGGGACAGGTTAGGACAGTTGGTGGCTACACCTTC
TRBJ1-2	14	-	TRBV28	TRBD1	CASNHPGQGSGYTF	TGTGCCAGCAACCACCCGGGACAGGGTTCCGGCTACACCTTC
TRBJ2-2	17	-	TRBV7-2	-	CASSLPGRTSNTGELFF	TGTGCCAGCAGCTTACCTGGACGGACCTCGAACACCGGGGAGCTGTTTTTT
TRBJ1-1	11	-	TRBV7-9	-	CASSMTTEAFF	TGTGCCAGCAGCATGACCACTGAAGCTTTCTTT
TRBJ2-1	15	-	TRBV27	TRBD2	CASSYTSGSGNEQFF	TGTGCCAGCAGTTACACTAGCGGGAGTGGGAATGAGCAGTTCTTC
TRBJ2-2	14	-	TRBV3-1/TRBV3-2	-	CASSQVQATGELFF	TGTGCCAGCAGCCAAGTACAAGCAACCGGGGAGCTGTTTTTT
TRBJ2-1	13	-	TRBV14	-	CASSQVHSGEQFF	TGTGCCAGCAGCCAAGTTCATTCCGGTGAGCAGTTCTTC
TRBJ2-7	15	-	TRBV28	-	CASSPQERSSYEQYF	TGTGCCAGCAGCCCCCAAGAGCGAAGCTCCTACGAGCAGTACTTC
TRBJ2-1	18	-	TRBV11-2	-	CASSLFPVGTLVRNEQFF	TGTGCCAGCAGCTTATTCCCCGTTGGGACCCTAGTGAGAAATGAGCAGTTCTTC
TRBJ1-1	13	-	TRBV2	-	CASRLNPIVEAFF	TGTGCCAGCAGACTGAACCCTATAGTTGAAGCTTTCTTT
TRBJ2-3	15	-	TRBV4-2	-	CASSQETGITDTQYF	TGTGCCAGCAGCCAGGAGACGGGTATCACAGATACGCAGTATTTT
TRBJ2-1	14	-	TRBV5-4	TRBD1	CASRPQGVWNEQFF	TGTGCCAGCAGGCCACAGGGGGTTTGGAATGAGCAGTTCTTC
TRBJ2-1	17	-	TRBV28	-	CASSSEGPGRRNNEQFF	TGTGCCAGCAGTTCCGAAGGGCCGGGACGCCGAAACAATGAGCAGTTCTTC
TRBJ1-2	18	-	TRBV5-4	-	CASSLASGALIGGYGYTF	TGTGCCAGCAGCTTGGCTTCGGGGGCACTCATTGGAGGCTATGGCTACACCTTC
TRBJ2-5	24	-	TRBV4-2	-	CASSLQRNRQAEPRRQETSRAQYF	TGTGCCAGCAGCCTCCAAAGGAATCGACAGGCGGAACCAAGACGACAAGAGACCAGTCGGGCCCAGTACTTC
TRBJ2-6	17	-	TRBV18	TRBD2	CASSPGTSGTGANVLTF	TGTGCCAGCTCACCAGGGACTAGCGGGACTGGGGCCAACGTCCTGACTTTC
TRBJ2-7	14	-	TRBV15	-	CATSRDLLGGEQYF	TGTGCCACCAGCAGAGACCTATTGGGCGGGGAGCAGTACTTC
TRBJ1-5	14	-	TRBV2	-	CASSDGDEDQPQHF	TGTGCCAGCAGTGACGGGGACGAAGATCAGCCCCAGCATTTT
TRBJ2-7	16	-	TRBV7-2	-	CASSLPGLSSSYEQYF	TGTGCCAGCAGCTTACCCGGACTTTCGAGCTCCTACGAGCAGTACTTC
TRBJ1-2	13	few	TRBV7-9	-	CASRDSLTYGYTF	TGTGCCAGCAGGGACAGTCTAACCTATGGCTACACCTTC
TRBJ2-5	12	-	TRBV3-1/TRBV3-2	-	CASSQGQETQYF	TGTGCCAGCAGCCAAGGCCAAGAGACCCAGTACTTC
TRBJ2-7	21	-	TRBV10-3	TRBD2	CAISPPGRAAYSGRDAYEQYF	TGTGCCATTTCCCCCCCCGGGAGGGCAGCCTACTCGGGGCGGGACGCCTACGAGCAGTACTTC
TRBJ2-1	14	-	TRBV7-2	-	CASSRAASYNEQFF	TGTGCCAGCAGTCGGGCAGCATCCTACAATGAGCAGTTCTTC
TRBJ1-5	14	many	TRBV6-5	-	CASSRGRTNQPQHF	TGTGCCAGCAGCCGCGGGCGGACGAATCAGCCCCAGCATTTT
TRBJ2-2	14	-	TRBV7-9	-	CASSLDGTAGELFF	TGTGCCAGCAGCCTCGATGGAACGGCCGGGGAGCTGTTTTTT
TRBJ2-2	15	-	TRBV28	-	CASSGFVGRIGELFF	TGTGCCAGCAGTGGGTTTGTGGGGAGGATCGGGGAGCTGTTTTTT
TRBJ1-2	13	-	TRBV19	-	CATTQRSNYGYTF	TGTGCCACCACGCAGCGCTCTAACTATGGCTACACCTTC
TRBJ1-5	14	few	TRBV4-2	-	CASSQRDGSQPQHF	TGTGCCAGCAGCCAGAGGGACGGGAGTCAGCCCCAGCATTTT
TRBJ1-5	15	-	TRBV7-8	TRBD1	CASSLDRGREQPQHF	TGTGCCAGCAGCCTTGACAGGGGGCGCGAACAGCCCCAGCATTTT
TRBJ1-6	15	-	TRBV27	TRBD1	CASSSPGGSNSPLHF	TGTGCCAGCAGTTCCCCAGGGGGCTCTAATTCACCCCTCCACTTT
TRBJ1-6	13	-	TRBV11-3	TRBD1	CASGRDSYSPLHF	TGTGCCAGCGGCCGGGACAGCTATTCACCCCTCCACTTT
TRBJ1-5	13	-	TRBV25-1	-	CASSVEGNQPQHF	TGTGCCAGCAGCGTAGAGGGCAATCAGCCCCAGCATTTT
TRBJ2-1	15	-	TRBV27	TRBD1	CASRPGGQGALEQFF	TGTGCCAGCAGACCCGGGGGACAGGGGGCCCTTGAGCAGTTCTTC
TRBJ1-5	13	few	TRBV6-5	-	CASSYARGQPQHF	TGTGCCAGCAGTTACGCCCGGGGACAGCCCCAGCATTTT
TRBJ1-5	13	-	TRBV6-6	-	CASTGAGGQPQHF	TGTGCCAGCACGGGGGCTGGGGGTCAGCCCCAGCATTTT
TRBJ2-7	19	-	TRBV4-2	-	CASSQDWNGGTGFSYEQYF	TGTGCCAGCAGCCAAGATTGGAATGGGGGAACAGGGTTCTCCTACGAGCAGTACTTC
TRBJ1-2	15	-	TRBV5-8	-	CASSSQGFRRYGYTF	TGTGCCAGCAGCTCCCAGGGGTTTCGGCGCTATGGCTACACCTTC
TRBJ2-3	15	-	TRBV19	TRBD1	CASSSGQGAPDTQYF	TGTGCCAGTAGTAGTGGACAGGGCGCTCCCGATACGCAGTATTTT